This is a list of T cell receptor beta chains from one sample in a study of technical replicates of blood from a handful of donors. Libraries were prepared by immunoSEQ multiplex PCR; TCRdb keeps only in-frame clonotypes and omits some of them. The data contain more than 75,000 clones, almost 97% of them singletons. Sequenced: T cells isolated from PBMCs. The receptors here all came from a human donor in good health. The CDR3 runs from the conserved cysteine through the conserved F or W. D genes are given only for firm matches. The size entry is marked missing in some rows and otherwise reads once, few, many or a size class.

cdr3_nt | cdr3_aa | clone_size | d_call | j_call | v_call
TGTGCCAGCAGTGAAGAAGCTACCACAGATACGCAGTATTTT | CASSEEATTDTQYF | . | . | TRBJ2-3 | TRBV2
TGTGCCAGCAGTTTAGACAGGGGCGGCGGCTACACCTTC | CASSLDRGGGYTF | . | TRBD1 | TRBJ1-2 | TRBV28
TGTGCCAGCAGCTTAGCCGTCGGGGAGCTGTTTTTT | CASSLAVGELFF | . | . | TRBJ2-2 | TRBV11-3
TGCGCCAGCAGCTTGGCCGGGGGAGAGCACCAGCCCCAGCATTTT | CASSLAGGEHQPQHF | . | . | TRBJ1-5 | TRBV5-1
TGTGCCAGCAGTAAAACAGGGGAGACTGAAGCTTTCTTT | CASSKTGETEAFF | . | TRBD1 | TRBJ1-1 | TRBV6-4
TGTGCCAGCCTTACAGGGACCCCCCTTAATGAAAAACTGTTTTTT | CASLTGTPLNEKLFF | . | . | TRBJ1-4 | TRBV19
TGTGCCAGCAAGGCGGGCTACGAGCAGTACTTC | CASKAGYEQYF | . | . | TRBJ2-7 | TRBV27
TGTGCCAGTAGTATCTTAGGACACGAGACCGTAACGGGCTTCTACGAGCAGTACTTC | CASSILGHETVTGFYEQYF | . | . | TRBJ2-7 | TRBV19
TGTGCCAGTAGTATAGGGAGGAGTAACAATCAGCCCCAGCATTTT | CASSIGRSNNQPQHF | many | . | TRBJ1-5 | TRBV19
TGCGCCAGCTCCGGGCGGGAGTCCTCCGAGCAGTACTTC | CASSGRESSEQYF | . | TRBD2 | TRBJ2-7 | TRBV5-1
TGTGCCAGCAGTTATACGACAGGGGGGTACAATGAGCAGTTCTTC | CASSYTTGGYNEQFF | . | TRBD1 | TRBJ2-1 | TRBV6-5
TGTGCCAGCAGTTACTCAGGTAGCGGGAGGATACGGGAGCAGTTCTTC | CASSYSGSGRIREQFF | . | TRBD2 | TRBJ2-1 | TRBV6-5
TGTGCTAGTGGTTGGGAAGCGGGAGTAGAGACCCAGTACTTC | CASGWEAGVETQYF | . | TRBD2 | TRBJ2-5 | TRBV12-5
TGTGCCAGCAGTCAGGGCTGGGAGAACACTGAAGCTTTCTTT | CASSQGWENTEAFF | . | . | TRBJ1-1 | TRBV27
TGTGCCAGCAGTGAACTAGCGGGAGGCAATGAGCAGTTCTTC | CASSELAGGNEQFF | . | TRBD2 | TRBJ2-1 | TRBV6-4
TGTGCCAGCAGCGACAGGGGGTTCGATGAAAAACTGTTTTTT | CASSDRGFDEKLFF | . | TRBD1 | TRBJ1-4 | TRBV9
TGCGCCAGCAGCCAAGATACCACCGACTTCTACGAGCAGTACTTC | CASSQDTTDFYEQYF | . | . | TRBJ2-7 | TRBV4-1
TGTGCCAGCAGCTTAGCAGGCCTGGGCCCCGAAAAACTGTTTTTT | CASSLAGLGPEKLFF | . | . | TRBJ1-4 | TRBV7-2
TGTGCCAGCAGCGTAGCTGGGGCGGACACTGAAGCTTTCTTT | CASSVAGADTEAFF | . | . | TRBJ1-1 | TRBV9
TGCGCCAGCAGTGAACAGGGGAAGACTGAAGCTTTCTTT | CASSEQGKTEAFF | . | TRBD1 | TRBJ1-1 | TRBV10-2
TGTGCCAGTAGTGCTGACAGGATCAATCAGCCCCAGCATTTT | CASSADRINQPQHF | . | . | TRBJ1-5 | TRBV19
TGTGCCAGCAGCCCGTATAGGACAGGAGAGACCCAGTACTTC | CASSPYRTGETQYF | . | TRBD1 | TRBJ2-5 | TRBV14
TGTGCCAGTAGTATCGGGATCACCGGGGAGCTGTTTTTT | CASSIGITGELFF | . | . | TRBJ2-2 | TRBV19
TGCGCCAGCAGCTTGGGGGGGGGATTCATCAACGAGCAGTACTTC | CASSLGGGFINEQYF | . | TRBD2 | TRBJ2-7 | TRBV5-1